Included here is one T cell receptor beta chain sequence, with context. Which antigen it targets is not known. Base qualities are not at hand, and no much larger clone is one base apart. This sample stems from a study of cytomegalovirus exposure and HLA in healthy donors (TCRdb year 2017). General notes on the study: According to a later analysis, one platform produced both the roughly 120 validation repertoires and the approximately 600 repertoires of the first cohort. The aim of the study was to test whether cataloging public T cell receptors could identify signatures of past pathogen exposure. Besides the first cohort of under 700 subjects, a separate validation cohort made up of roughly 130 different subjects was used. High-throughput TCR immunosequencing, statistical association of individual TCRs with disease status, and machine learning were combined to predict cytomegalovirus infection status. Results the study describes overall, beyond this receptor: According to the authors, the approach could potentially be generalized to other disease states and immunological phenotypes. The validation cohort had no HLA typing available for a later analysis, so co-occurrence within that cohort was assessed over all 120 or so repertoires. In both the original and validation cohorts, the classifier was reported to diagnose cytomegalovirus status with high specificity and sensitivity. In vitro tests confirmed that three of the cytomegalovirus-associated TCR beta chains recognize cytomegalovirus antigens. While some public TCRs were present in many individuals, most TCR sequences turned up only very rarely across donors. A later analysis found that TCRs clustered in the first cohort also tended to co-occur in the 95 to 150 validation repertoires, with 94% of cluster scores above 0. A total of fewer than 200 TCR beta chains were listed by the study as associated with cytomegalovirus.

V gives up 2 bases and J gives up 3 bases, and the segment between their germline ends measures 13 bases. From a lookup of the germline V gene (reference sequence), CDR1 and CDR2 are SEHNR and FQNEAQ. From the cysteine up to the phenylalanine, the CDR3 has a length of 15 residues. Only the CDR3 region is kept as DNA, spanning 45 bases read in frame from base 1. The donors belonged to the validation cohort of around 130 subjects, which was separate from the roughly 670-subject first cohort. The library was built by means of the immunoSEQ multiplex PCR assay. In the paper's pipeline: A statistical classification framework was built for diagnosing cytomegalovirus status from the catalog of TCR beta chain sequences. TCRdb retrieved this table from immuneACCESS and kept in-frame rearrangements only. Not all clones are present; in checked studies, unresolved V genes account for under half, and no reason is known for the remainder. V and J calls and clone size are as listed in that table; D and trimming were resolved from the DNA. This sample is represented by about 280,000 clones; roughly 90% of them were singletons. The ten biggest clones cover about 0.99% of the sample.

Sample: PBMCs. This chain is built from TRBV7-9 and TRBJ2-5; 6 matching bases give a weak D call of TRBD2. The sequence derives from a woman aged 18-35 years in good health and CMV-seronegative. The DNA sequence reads TGTGCCAGCAGCTTAAGAAGCGGGCAGAAAGAGACCCAGTACTTC. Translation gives CASSLRSGQKETQYF.